A single sample gave rise to the 17 T cell receptor beta chains below, sequenced in a study of cytomegalovirus exposure and HLA in healthy donors. Both 60 Vbeta primers and 13 Jbeta primers went into the PCR. The method was immunoSEQ multiplex PCR; TCRdb's version includes in-frame clones alone and lacks a portion of them. There are about 130,000 clones in the sample; around four fifths occur only once, and roughly 4% lies in the top ten. The material sequenced was PBMCs. Receptor source: a woman in her thirties or forties in good health and CMV-seropositive.

The chain uses TRBV5-1 and TRBJ1-2; a possible D gene is TRBD1 (6 bases). The germline V gene encodes CDR1 SGHRS and CDR2 YFSETQ. Between the trimmed V and J ends, which lost 5 bases and 7 bases, there was a span of 21 bases. This CDR3 spans 15 amino acids. In nucleotides, the CDR3 is TGCGCCAGCAGGTCCACGGCAGGGGCTTTAAGTGGCTACACCTTC. Amino acid sequence: CASRSTAGALSGYTF.

The rearrangement uses TRBV6-1 and TRBJ1-2; D might be TRBD1 (6 bases). The CDR3 totals 16 residues. The germline CDR1 and CDR2 sequences are MNHNS and SASEGT. The germline V and J ends were trimmed by 0 bases and 5 bases, with 16 bases remaining between them. CDR3 loop: CASSEASGGARYGYTF. The CDR3 bases are TGTGCCAGCAGTGAAGCATCGGGGGGCGCAAGGTATGGCTACACCTTC.

This clone was observed a single time. The chain carries TRBV5-6 and TRBJ2-2; TRBD2 matches at 11 bases. The CDR3 is 15 residues long. Germline V CDR1 and CDR2: SGHDT, YYEEEE. The trim removed 4 bases at V and 8 bases at J, leaving 7 bases unmatched. The CDR3 nucleotides read TGTGCCAGCAGCCTACTAGCGGGAGTTGGTGGGGAGCTGTTTTTT. This gives the protein CASSLLAGVGGELFF.

The chain employs TRBV6-1 and TRBJ2-1; D is uncertain. The CDR3 runs to 12 residues. Germline CDR1 is MNHNS and CDR2 is SASEGT. V was cut by 2 bases and J by 11 bases, with 10 bases left in between. The CDR3 sequence: CASSEKASQQFF. In DNA form, the CDR3 reads TGTGCCAGCAGTGAAAAAGCTTCTCAGCAGTTCTTC.

The CDR3 DNA reads TGTGCCAGCAGTTCCGGAACCGACAGGACCTCAATCTACGAGCAGTACTTC. This sequence encodes CASSSGTDRTSIYEQYF. J is TRBJ2-7 and V is TRBV28, with a weak D call TRBD1 (6 bases). The CDR3 is 17 amino acids. The germline V and J ends were trimmed by 4 bases and 3 bases, with 22 bases remaining between them. Per germline, CDR1 MDHEN and CDR2 SYDVKM.

This chain links TRBV30 with TRBJ2-7; no reliable D call. V shed 0 bases and J shed 3 bases, with 9 bases lying between them. This CDR3 has 13 amino acids. CDR1 is GTSNPN and CDR2 is SVGIG in the germline V gene (reference sequence). The CDR3 sequence: CAWSVRFGYEQYF. Here the CDR3 DNA reads TGTGCCTGGAGTGTACGTTTCGGCTACGAGCAGTACTTC.

CDR3 in amino acids: CAWSAGTSGRAGTDTQYF. The CDR3 nucleotides are TGTGCCTGGAGCGCTGGGACTAGCGGGAGGGCCGGCACAGATACGCAGTATTTT. The genes are TRBV30 and TRBJ2-3; the match to TRBD2 covers 16 bases. The CDR3 contains 18 residues. Germline V lookup: CDR1 GTSNPN, CDR2 SVGIG (reference sequence). The junction had 7 bases not matched to a gene; V was cut back by 3 bases and J by 1 base.

The rearrangement uses TRBV29-1 and TRBJ2-1; 14 nucleotides align to TRBD2. CDR1 and CDR2 (germline): SQVTM, ANQGSEA. V shed 5 bases and J 8 bases; nucleotides not matched to a gene: 5. CDR3 length equals 14 residues. CDR3 DNA: TGCAGCGTTAGCGGGACTAGCGGGAGCGATGAGCAGTTCTTC. Amino acids: CSVSGTSGSDEQFF.

This chain connects TRBV27 to TRBJ2-7, with TRBD2 identical over 8 bases. This CDR3 has 14 residues. V gave up 6 bases and J gave up 1 base; unmatched junction bases: 5. CDR1 is MNHEY and CDR2 is SMNVEV in the germline V gene (reference sequence). CDR3 amino acids: CASSFREGSYEQYF. CDR3 in DNA: TGTGCCAGCAGCTTTCGGGAGGGGTCCTACGAGCAGTACTTC.

This chain connects TRBV7-2 to TRBJ1-5; D unclear. The length of the CDR3 is 16 residues. The germline V gene has CDR1 SGHTA and CDR2 FQGNSA. V was cut by 1 base and J by 0 bases, with 10 bases left in between. Here the CDR3 DNA reads TGTGCCAGCAGCTTAGGAGGTCCGTATAGCAATCAGCCCCAGCATTTT. Translating gives CASSLGGPYSNQPQHF.

Of note for this clone: A read error may produce the germline difference seen at one junction end. The rearrangement joins TRBV18 to TRBJ1-3; TRBD1 matches at 10 bases. The length of the CDR3 is 16 residues. Germline V gives CDR1 KGHSH, CDR2 LQKENI. The CDR3 DNA sequence: TGTGCCAGCTCATCACCCGGGACAGGGGCTGGAAACACCATATATTTT. This gives the protein CASSSPGTGAGNTIYF.

The chain carries TRBV30 and TRBJ1-5, with a possible D match to TRBD1 (6 bases). Trimming took off 0 bases at V and 0 bases at J, with 12 bases between the two ends. CDR1 GTSNPN and CDR2 SVGIG come from the germline V gene (reference sequence). The CDR3 consists of 16 residues. For the CDR3, the DNA is TGTGCCTGGAGTGTTGGACAGATTAATAGCAATCAGCCCCAGCATTTT. As protein: CAWSVGQINSNQPQHF.

There are a few counts of this clone. CDR3 protein: CASSLRMLAASYNEQFF. The DNA for the CDR3 is TGTGCCAGCAGTTTACGCATGTTAGCGGCTTCATACAATGAGCAGTTCTTC. The chain employs TRBV27 and TRBJ2-1; D is perhaps TRBD2 (6 bases). This CDR3 spans 17 amino acids. The V end was cut by 2 bases, the J end by 4 bases, with 18 bases between. Germline assignment: CDR1 MNHEY and CDR2 SMNVEV (reference sequence).

This chain joins TRBV25-1 and TRBJ1-1; 7 bases are shared with TRBD1. This CDR3 comprises 16 residues. The germline gives CDR1 MGHDK, CDR2 SYGVNS. V was pared by 4 bases and J by 0 bases, with 8 bases of the junction left unmatched. CDR3 bases: TGTGCCAGCAGTGGTTGGGACAGAACGATGAACACTGAAGCTTTCTTT. Amino acids: CASSGWDRTMNTEAFF.

The chain uses TRBV7-2 and TRBJ2-7; no reliable D call. The V end was cut by 2 bases, the J end by 2 bases, with 7 bases between. Germline V gives CDR1 SGHTA, CDR2 FQGNSA. The CDR3 runs to 13 residues. The CDR3 region has the DNA TGTGCCAGCAGCTTACCCGTAACCTACGAGCAGTACTTC. Residues: CASSLPVTYEQYF.

The chain joins TRBV6-1 to TRBJ2-7, with D unresolved. Germline loops: CDR1 MNHNS, CDR2 SASEGT. The CDR3 is 15 residues long. The V gene lost 0 bases and the J gene lost 3 bases, with 12 bases spanning the gap. The CDR3: CASSEALLGIYEQYF. CDR3 DNA sequence: TGTGCCAGCAGTGAAGCTTTGCTAGGCATCTACGAGCAGTACTTC.

This clone was picked up a small number of times. This chain links TRBV7-8 with TRBJ1-5; D is unresolved. The germline V gene encodes CDR1 SGHVS and CDR2 FQNEAQ. There are 14 residues in the CDR3. V was pared by 1 base and J by 3 bases, with 7 bases between. CDR3 nucleotides: TGTGCCAGCAGCTTAGGAACAGTCAATCAGCCCCAGCATTTT. Amino acid sequence: CASSLGTVNQPQHF.